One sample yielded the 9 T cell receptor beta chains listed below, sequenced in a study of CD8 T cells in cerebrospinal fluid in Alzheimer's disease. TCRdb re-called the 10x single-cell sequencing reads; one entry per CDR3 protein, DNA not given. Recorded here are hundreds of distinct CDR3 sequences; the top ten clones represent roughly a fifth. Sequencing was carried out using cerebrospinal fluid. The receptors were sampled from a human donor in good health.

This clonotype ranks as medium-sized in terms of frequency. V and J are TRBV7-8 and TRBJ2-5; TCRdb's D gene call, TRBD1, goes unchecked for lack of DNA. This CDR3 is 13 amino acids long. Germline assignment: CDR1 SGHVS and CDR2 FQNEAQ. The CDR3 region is CASRHSDSNKSYF.

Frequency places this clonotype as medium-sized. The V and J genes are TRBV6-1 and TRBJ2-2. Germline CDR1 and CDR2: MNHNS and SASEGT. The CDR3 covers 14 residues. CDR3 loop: CASSEVFLTGELFF.

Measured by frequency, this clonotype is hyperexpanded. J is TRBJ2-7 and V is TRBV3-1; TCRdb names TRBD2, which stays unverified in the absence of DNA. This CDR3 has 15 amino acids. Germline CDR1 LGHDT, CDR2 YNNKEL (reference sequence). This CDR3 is CASSPQVAGDYEQYF.

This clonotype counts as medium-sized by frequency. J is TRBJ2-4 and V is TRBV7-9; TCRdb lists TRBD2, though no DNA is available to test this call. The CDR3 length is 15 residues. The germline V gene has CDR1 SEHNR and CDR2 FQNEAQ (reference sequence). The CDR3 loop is CASSPRDSSVGIQYF. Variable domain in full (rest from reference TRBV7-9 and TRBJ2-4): DTGVSQNPRHKITKRGQNVTFRCDPISEHNRLYWYRQTLGQGPEFLTYFQNEAQLEKSRLLSDRFSAERPKGSFSTLEIQRTEQGDSAMYLCASSPRDSSVGIQYFGAGTRLSVL.

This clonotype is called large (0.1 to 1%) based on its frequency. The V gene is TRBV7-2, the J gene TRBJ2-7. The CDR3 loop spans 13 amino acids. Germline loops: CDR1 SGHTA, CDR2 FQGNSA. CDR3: CASSLGTENEQYF.

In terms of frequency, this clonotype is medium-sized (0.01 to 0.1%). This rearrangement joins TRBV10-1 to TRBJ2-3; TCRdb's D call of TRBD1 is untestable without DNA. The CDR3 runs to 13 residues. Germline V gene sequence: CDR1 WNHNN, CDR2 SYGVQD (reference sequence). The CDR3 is CASSWGAGATQYF.

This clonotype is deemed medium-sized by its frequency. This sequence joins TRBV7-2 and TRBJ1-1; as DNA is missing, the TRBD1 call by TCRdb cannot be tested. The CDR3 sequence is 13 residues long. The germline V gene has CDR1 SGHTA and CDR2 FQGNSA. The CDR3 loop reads CASSLGGTTEAFF.

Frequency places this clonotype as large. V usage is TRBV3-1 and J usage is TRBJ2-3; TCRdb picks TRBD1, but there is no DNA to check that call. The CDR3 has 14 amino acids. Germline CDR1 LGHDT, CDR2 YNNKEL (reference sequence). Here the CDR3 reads CASSQDYRADTQYF.

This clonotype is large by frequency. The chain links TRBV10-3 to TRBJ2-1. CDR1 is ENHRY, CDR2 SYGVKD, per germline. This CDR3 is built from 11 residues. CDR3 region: CARVLYNEQFF.